This paragraph covers one T cell receptor (beta chain) sequence. Its cognate antigen is unknown. This record belongs to a study of post-analysis software for immune sequencing data. The overall study: Courses of disease covered relapsing-remitting, secondary progressive and progressive-relapsing multiple sclerosis.

The CDR3 is 12 amino acids. Per germline, CDR1 DFQATT and CDR2 SNEGSKA (reference sequence). V lost 6 bases and J lost 14; bases outside the gene matches: 7. Study outcomes and limitations: Those with multiple sclerosis, the patient group, showed significantly lower normalized Chao1 diversity than controls. Several TRBV segments (TRBV5-6, TRBV5-1 and TRBV20-1 among them) occurred more frequently in patients than in controls. F-measure co-clustering was strong for batch-matched samples.

Each TCR beta cDNA library carried unique molecular identifiers. The source material, 1 to 10 million T cells, gave rise to about 520,000 cDNA molecules. TCRdb redid the calling of the PCR reads with MiXCR, one entry per CDR3 protein. Among 700,000 to 800,000 distinct CDR3 sequences listed, roughly 27% were seen once. The TCR sequence derives from a girl aged 10 to 17 with multiple sclerosis. Sequencing used blood. The V gene is TRBV20-1, the J gene TRBJ2-1; 13 nucleotides agree with TRBD2. CDR3 amino acids: CSAGLAGEHEFF. The CDR3 bases are TGCAGTGCCGGACTAGCGGGAGAACACGAGTTCTTC.